The rows below give T cell receptor beta chains drawn from one sample of a study of T cells in Graves' hyperthyroidism and ophthalmopathy. MiXCR was run by TCRdb on the multiplex PCR reads, yielding one entry per CDR3 protein. There are about 640,000 distinct CDR3 sequences in the sample; around 21% occur only once, and roughly 30% lies in the top ten. The specimen sequenced was blood. Every receptor here comes from a man under 40 with Graves' ophthalmopathy. Both conserved end residues are part of each CDR3. The D gene is left open where the match is weak. The listing skips clone size in some rows; elsewhere it reads once, few, many or a size class.

v_call	d_call	clone_size	j_call	cdr3_aa	cdr3_nt
TRBV5-5	NA	NA	TRBJ1-2	CASSLVGDSSRRGGYTF	TGTGCCAGCAGCTTGGTTGGTGACAGCAGCCGCCGGGGCGGCTACACCTTC
TRBV27	TRBD1	many	TRBJ1-2	CASVGGEDGYTF	TGTGCCAGCGTAGGGGGCGAGGATGGCTACACCTTC
TRBV10-3	NA	NA	TRBJ2-7	CAIRDGYEQYF	TGTGCCATCAGGGACGGGTACGAGCAGTACTTC
TRBV4-1	NA	NA	TRBJ2-2	CASSQALARAGELFF	TGCGCCAGCAGCCAAGCCTTAGCAAGGGCCGGGGAGCTGTTTTTT
TRBV6-9	NA	NA	TRBJ2-1	CASSSARAGDEQFF	TGTGCCAGCAGTTCCGCGAGGGCTGGGGATGAGCAGTTCTTC
TRBV20-1	NA	NA	TRBJ2-7	CSARGTPLTFYEQYF	TGCAGTGCTAGAGGGACTCCCTTAACCTTCTACGAGCAGTACTTC
TRBV28	TRBD2	few	TRBJ2-7	CASSFGALSGSPYEQYF	TGTGCCAGCAGTTTTGGGGCCTTAAGCGGGAGCCCCTACGAGCAGTACTTC
TRBV18	TRBD2	few	TRBJ2-3	CASSTTSGASTDTQYF	TGTGCCAGCTCAACGACTAGCGGGGCTAGCACAGATACGCAGTATTTT
TRBV6-1	TRBD2	many	TRBJ2-2	CASRKLAGGPNTGELFF	TGTGCCAGCAGAAAACTAGCGGGAGGACCTAACACCGGGGAGCTGTTTTTT
TRBV7-2	NA	many	TRBJ2-7	CASSNLYYEQYF	TGTGCCAGCAGCAACCTCTACTACGAGCAGTACTTC
TRBV28	NA	many	TRBJ1-5	CASHHYSNQPQHF	TGTGCCAGCCATCACTATAGCAATCAGCCCCAGCATTTT
TRBV7-9	NA	few	TRBJ2-5	CASSFQGRGPQETQYF	TGTGCCAGCAGCTTCCAGGGACGAGGGCCCCAGGAGACCCAGTACTTC
TRBV5-1	TRBD2	many	TRBJ2-5	CASSLDLAGGHDQYF	TGCGCCAGCAGCCTGGACCTAGCGGGAGGCCACGACCAGTACTTC
TRBV11-2	TRBD2	NA	TRBJ2-7	CASSILSGKPYEQYF	TGTGCCAGCAGCATCCTTAGCGGGAAGCCCTACGAGCAGTACTTC
TRBV29-1	NA	few	TRBJ2-7	CSVEDQRGNYEQYF	TGCAGCGTTGAAGATCAGAGGGGAAACTACGAGCAGTACTTC
TRBV5-6	NA	NA	TRBJ1-1	CASSSTDRPAFF	TGTGCCAGCAGCTCCACAGACAGGCCTGCTTTCTTT
TRBV20-1	NA	NA	TRBJ2-7	CSARRGSLDEQYF	TGCAGTGCTAGACGAGGGAGTCTTGACGAGCAGTACTTC
TRBV7-3	NA	few	TRBJ2-7	CASSSTPRLHIPYEQYF	TGTGCCAGCAGCTCTACCCCCCGACTTCACATCCCCTACGAGCAGTACTTC
TRBV19	NA	few	TRBJ1-1	CASSSTGPLRAFF	TGTGCCAGTAGTTCAACGGGGCCGTTAAGAGCTTTCTTT
TRBV6-1	NA	few	TRBJ1-1	CASSAGVGAEAFF	TGTGCCAGCAGTGCGGGGGTAGGTGCTGAAGCTTTCTTT
TRBV9	TRBD1	NA	TRBJ1-1	CASSPSGTGGEAFF	TGTGCCAGCAGCCCCTCCGGGACAGGGGGTGAAGCTTTCTTT
TRBV5-1	NA	NA	TRBJ2-7	CASSLDREAYEQYF	TGCGCCAGCAGCTTGGACAGGGAGGCCTACGAGCAGTACTTC
TRBV12-3/TRBV12-4	NA	few	TRBJ2-7	CASSLSPGRGPDEQYF	TGTGCCAGCAGTTTATCCCCTGGGCGGGGCCCGGATGAGCAGTACTTC
TRBV4-1	NA	few	TRBJ1-5	CASSQAAGANQPQHF	TGCGCCAGCAGCCAAGCGGCGGGAGCAAATCAGCCCCAGCATTTT
TRBV27	TRBD2	NA	TRBJ2-2	CASSSRGTSGSRGTGELFF	TGTGCCAGCAGCTCAAGAGGGACTAGCGGGAGCCGAGGCACCGGGGAGCTGTTTTTT
TRBV12-3/TRBV12-4	NA	many	TRBJ1-5	CASSWGPGQPQHF	TGTGCCAGCAGTTGGGGGCCGGGGCAGCCCCAGCATTTT
TRBV7-7	NA	NA	TRBJ2-1	CASSLASHNEQFF	TGTGCTAGCAGCTTAGCGTCCCACAATGAGCAGTTCTTC
TRBV7-2	TRBD1	few	TRBJ2-5	CASSWGPGQQETQYF	TGTGCCAGCAGCTGGGGTCCGGGACAGCAAGAGACCCAGTACTTC
TRBV30	NA	NA	TRBJ2-7	CAWTNNYEQYF	TGTGCCTGGACCAACAACTACGAGCAGTACTTC
TRBV7-3	NA	NA	TRBJ1-2	CASSSQGGVSHGYTF	TGTGCCAGCAGCTCACAAGGGGGGGTTTCCCATGGCTACACCTTC
TRBV29-1	TRBD1	many	TRBJ1-1	CSADRVTEAFF	TGCAGCGCCGACAGGGTAACTGAAGCTTTCTTT
TRBV7-3	NA	NA	TRBJ2-1	CASSFLTAGNNEQFF	TGTGCCAGCAGTTTCCTTACGGCGGGAAACAATGAGCAGTTCTTC
TRBV11-2	NA	many	TRBJ1-1	CASSAHLGNTEAFF	TGTGCCAGCAGCGCCCACCTCGGGAACACTGAAGCTTTCTTT
TRBV5-1	NA	NA	TRBJ1-1	CASSSDRSTEALF	TGTGCCAGCAGCTCGGACCGGAGCACTGAAGCTCTCTTT
TRBV30	NA	NA	TRBJ2-7	CAWSASYEQYF	TGTGCCTGGAGTGCGTCCTACGAGCAGTACTTC
TRBV18	NA	few	TRBJ2-3	CASSPATGADTQYF	TGTGCCAGCTCACCTGCCACAGGCGCAGATACGCAGTATTTT
TRBV29-1	TRBD2	NA	TRBJ2-1	CSVEDVVGLAGNEQFF	TGCAGCGTTGAAGATGTTGTGGGACTAGCAGGCAATGAGCAGTTCTTC
TRBV20-1	NA	NA	TRBJ1-5	CSAFADSNQPQHF	TGCAGTGCTTTTGCAGATAGCAATCAGCCCCAGCATTTT
TRBV5-1	NA	NA	TRBJ2-7	CASSFGLNEQYF	TGCGCCAGCAGCTTCGGACTTAACGAGCAGTACTTC
TRBV29-1	TRBD2	NA	TRBJ2-1	CSVQGTSGSDEQFF	TGCAGCGTTCAGGGGACTAGCGGGTCTGATGAGCAGTTCTTC
TRBV5-1	NA	many	TRBJ2-7	CASSLETGSYEQYF	TGCGCCAGCAGCTTGGAAACCGGATCATACGAGCAGTACTTC
TRBV6-5	NA	NA	TRBJ1-1	CASSYSKGLRGTEAFF	TGTGCCAGCAGTTACTCTAAGGGTTTGAGAGGCACTGAAGCTTTCTTT
TRBV5-1	NA	many	TRBJ2-7	CASSSDLSYEQYF	TGCGCCAGCAGCTCGGACTTATCCTACGAGCAGTACTTC
TRBV20-1	NA	many	TRBJ2-7	CSGGNSGSYEQYF	TGCAGTGGGGGGAACAGCGGGTCCTACGAGCAGTACTTC
TRBV15	TRBD1	NA	TRBJ1-2	CATSGRTFQIRTGAFHGYTF	TGTGCCACCAGCGGACGCACTTTTCAGATTAGGACAGGGGCCTTCCATGGCTACACCTTC
TRBV28	NA	few	TRBJ1-5	CASSPLLWGQPQHF	TGTGCCAGCAGTCCCCTGTTATGGGGGCAGCCCCAGCATTTT
TRBV11-2	TRBD2	NA	TRBJ2-7	CASSLTSGRGFSYEQYF	TGTGCCAGCAGCCTGACTAGCGGGAGGGGATTCTCCTACGAGCAGTACTTC
TRBV9	NA	NA	TRBJ1-1	CASGAPLNTEAFF	TGTGCCAGCGGCGCGCCACTAAACACTGAAGCTTTCTTT
TRBV28	NA	NA	TRBJ1-5	CASSLLVVQPQHF	TGTGCCAGCAGTTTACTTGTAGTTCAGCCCCAGCATTTT
TRBV6-1	NA	few	TRBJ1-6	CASSRDPSSYNSPLHF	TGTGCCAGCAGTCGGGACCCTAGCTCCTATAATTCACCCCTCCACTTT
TRBV6-1	TRBD1	few	TRBJ2-7	CASSDYPPGTDRSEQYF	TGTGCCAGCAGTGATTATCCCCCCGGGACAGACCGATCGGAGCAGTACTTC
TRBV6-1	TRBD2	many	TRBJ2-2	CASKAGGDTGELFF	TGTGCCAGCAAGGCGGGAGGCGACACCGGGGAGCTGTTTTTT
TRBV12-5	NA	few	TRBJ1-1	CASGLVGTEAFF	TGTGCTAGTGGTTTGGTCGGCACTGAAGCTTTCTTT
TRBV7-9	NA	NA	TRBJ2-7	CASSSHRRGTDSIGSYEQCF	TGTGCCAGCAGCTCTCACCGAAGGGGGACGGACTCTATAGGATCCTACGAGCAGTGCTTC